This entry lists 7 T cell receptor beta chains sequenced from one sample in a study of shared clonotypes between healthy human individuals. Naive CD8 isolation took CD45RO-negative cells positively selected for CCR7 and excluded terminally differentiated effector memory CD45RA+ cells. The protocol was immunoSEQ multiplex PCR, while the TCRdb copy is restricted to in-frame clones and leaves out a portion. The sample holds over 800,000 clones, about 92% seen once. The sequenced sample was naive CD8+ T cells sorted from blood. The receptors shown here come from a man aged 25-40 years in good health.

The V gene is TRBV13, the J gene TRBJ2-7, with D uncertain. Per the germline V gene, CDR1 is PRHDT and CDR2 is FYEKMQ (reference sequence). Trimming pared 5 bases from V and 6 bases from J, leaving 14 bases between. The CDR3 spans 13 residues. CDR3 sequence reads: CASSNSTFPEQYF. CDR3 sequence (DNA): TGTGCCAGCAGCAATAGTACTTTCCCCGAGCAGTACTTC.

This chain links TRBV7-9 with TRBJ1-4; 8 bases map to TRBD1. CDR3 size: 16 residues. The J segment lost 3 bases and the V segment lost 3 bases, leaving 6 bases of the junction unmatched. Germline V gene sequence: CDR1 SEHNR, CDR2 FQNEAQ (reference sequence). The CDR3 here is CASSFGWGQANEKLFF. In nucleotides, the CDR3 is TGTGCCAGCAGCTTTGGGTGGGGACAGGCTAATGAAAAACTGTTTTTT.

The V and J genes are TRBV27 and TRBJ1-1; possibly TRBD1 for D (6 bases). Germline CDR1 and CDR2: MNHEY and SMNVEV (reference sequence). The CDR3 runs 16 residues. V was pared by 5 bases and J by 0 bases, with 16 bases between. DNA of the CDR3: TGTGCCAGCAGTCCCGGGACACCGACTATGAACACTGAAGCTTTCTTT. It codes for CASSPGTPTMNTEAFF.

V usage is TRBV9 and J usage is TRBJ2-1, with TRBD2 matching over 16 bases. Germline V gives CDR1 SGDLS, CDR2 YYNGEE. The junction had 13 bases not matched to a gene; V was cut back by 4 bases and J by 9 bases. The CDR3 totals 18 residues. DNA for the CDR3: TGTGCCAGCAGCCTCGGGACTAGCGGGAGGGCCGCGGGGAGTGAGCAGTTCTTC. This gives the protein CASSLGTSGRAAGSEQFF.

CDR3: CASSQQTAGLDNRKQYF. CDR3 sequence (DNA): TGCGCCAGCAGCCAACAAACCGCGGGACTAGACAATAGGAAGCAGTATTTT. The chain recombines TRBV4-3 with TRBJ2-3, with 8 bases fitting TRBD2. The germline gives CDR1 LGHNA, CDR2 YSLEER. This CDR3 is 17 amino acids long. J gave up 11 bases and V 2 bases, and 18 bases lay outside the gene matches.

The rearrangement uses TRBV4-1 and TRBJ2-3; 12 bases are shared with TRBD2. The V segment lost 2 bases and the J segment 6 bases; nucleotides outside the gene matches: 9. This CDR3 has 17 residues. Germline assignment: CDR1 MGHRA and CDR2 YSYEKL. The CDR3: CASSQRTSGKVEDTQYF. In DNA form, the CDR3 reads TGCGCCAGCAGCCAAAGGACTAGCGGGAAAGTCGAGGATACGCAGTATTTT.

V is TRBV28 and J is TRBJ2-1; D gene uncertain. The CDR3 extends over 13 amino acids. Per germline, CDR1 MDHEN and CDR2 SYDVKM. Trimming removed 3 bases from V and 6 bases from J, with 9 bases in between. CDR3 in amino acids: CASSFARGNEQFF. The CDR3 DNA reads as TGTGCCAGCAGTTTCGCCAGAGGCAATGAGCAGTTCTTC.